Listed here are 8 T cell receptor beta chains from one sample, sequenced in a study of cytomegalovirus exposure and HLA in healthy donors. PCR amplification relied on 60 Vbeta primers (plus 13 Jbeta primers). TCRdb's copy holds only in-frame clones and misses some; the assay was immunoSEQ multiplex PCR. Among roughly 140,000 clones, more than 65% were seen once, and the ten largest hold about 5.9%. Sequencing was carried out using PBMCs. Source of these receptors: a man over 45 in good health and CMV-seropositive.

The rearrangement links TRBV15 to TRBJ1-1; no firm D call. The CDR3 is 12 residues long. The V end was cut by 1 base, the J end by 7 bases, with 7 bases between. Per germline, CDR1 LNHNV and CDR2 YYDKDF (reference sequence). The CDR3 sequence is CATSRGSGEAFF. The CDR3 region has the DNA TGTGCCACCAGCAGAGGAAGCGGTGAAGCTTTCTTT.

The V call is TRBV5-1, the J call TRBJ1-4, with 7 bases aligning to TRBD1. CDR1 and CDR2 (germline): SGHRS, YFSETQ. The V and J ends lost 2 bases and 3 bases, in that order; junction bases with no gene match: 13. This CDR3 spans 18 amino acids. The CDR3 coding sequence is TGCGCCAGCAGCTTTAGACAGGGCGGGATGAACTCTAATGAAAAACTGTTTTTT. Translating gives CASSFRQGGMNSNEKLFF.

This sequence joins TRBV27 and TRBJ2-7, with D perhaps matching TRBD2 (5 bases). Germline CDR1 MNHEY, CDR2 SMNVEV (reference sequence). The CDR3 spans 14 residues. Trimming left V 1 base short and J 3 bases short, with 10 bases between. CDR3 residues: CASSLYPGNYEQYF. The CDR3 region has the DNA TGTGCCAGCAGTTTATATCCGGGGAACTACGAGCAGTACTTC.

CDR3 sequence (DNA): TGTGCCAGCAGCACAGGGGGCAATCAGCCCCAGCATTTT. This gives the protein CASSTGGNQPQHF. The chain uses TRBV6-1 and TRBJ1-5, with 7 nucleotides matching TRBD1. The CDR3 sequence is 13 residues long. The germline gives CDR1 MNHNS, CDR2 SASEGT. With 6 bases clipped from V and 2 bases from J, the junction kept 1 base outside the gene matches.

With regard to this clone: Within the sample, other DNA sequences also encode this same CDR3. The chain carries TRBV2 and TRBJ2-7; D is ambiguous. This CDR3 is 11 amino acids long. Trimming pared 6 bases from V and 2 bases from J, leaving 5 bases between. Looked up from germline, CDR1 is SNHLY and CDR2 is FYNNEI. This chain's CDR3 is CASSETYEQYF. CDR3 nucleotide sequence: TGTGCCAGCAGCGAGACCTACGAGCAGTACTTC. Variable domain in full (rest from reference TRBV2 and TRBJ2-7): EPEVTQTPSHQVTQMGQEVILRCVPISNHLYFYWYRQILGQKVEFLVSFYNNEISEKSEIFDDQFSVERPDGSNFTLKIRSTKLEDSAMYFCASSETYEQYFGPGTRLTVT.

This chain joins TRBV7-9 and TRBJ2-1; D is possibly TRBD1 (5 bases). Germline V gene data show CDR1 as SEHNR and CDR2 as FQNEAQ (reference sequence). V was cut by 2 bases and J by 8 bases, with 16 bases left in between. The CDR3 extends over 15 amino acids. The CDR3 spells CASSLRRGSADEQFF. CDR3 bases: TGTGCCAGCAGCTTACGAAGGGGATCGGCGGATGAGCAGTTCTTC.

This clone came up a few times. The genes are TRBV11-2 and TRBJ1-2; D might be TRBD1 (6 bases). The CDR3 is made up of 15 amino acids. CDR1 and CDR2 (germline): SGHAT, FQNNGV. Trimming took off 4 bases at V and 3 bases at J, with 15 bases between the two ends. In DNA, the CDR3 is TGTGCCAGCAGCTCCTCCAGGGGTAGCGACTATGGCTACACCTTC. Amino acid sequence: CASSSSRGSDYGYTF.

The gene calls are TRBV28 and TRBJ2-2; a weak D match, TRBD2 (5 bases). The germline V gene encodes CDR1 MDHEN and CDR2 SYDVKM. The V and J ends lost 4 bases and 4 bases respectively, with 10 bases between them. The CDR3 extends over 14 amino acids. CDR3 loop: CASSWTASTGELFF. CDR3 nucleotides: TGTGCCAGCAGTTGGACTGCTTCCACCGGGGAGCTGTTTTTT.